Listed below are T cell receptor beta chains from one sample, sequenced in a study of cytomegalovirus exposure and HLA in healthy donors. Repertoires were generated with immunoSEQ multiplex PCR, while TCRdb's copy carries only in-frame clones and drops some. The sample consists of about 76,000 clones, more than 65% of them appearing once. Sequencing input: PBMCs. Source of these receptors: a woman in her thirties or forties in good health and CMV-seropositive. CDR3s include the opening cysteine and the closing phenylalanine or tryptophan. A D gene is named only where the DNA matches it firmly. Clone size is given for some rows only: seen once, a few or many times, or a class if the clone is expanded.

d_call | clone_size | j_call | v_call | cdr3_aa
TRBD2 | . | TRBJ2-1 | TRBV7-2 | CASILGLAHNEQFF
. | . | TRBJ2-7 | TRBV2 | CASSSQGFEQYF
. | few | TRBJ1-2 | TRBV5-1 | CASSLQGNYGYTF
. | . | TRBJ2-7 | TRBV20-1 | CSVPFSYEQYF
. | . | TRBJ1-1 | TRBV6-1 | CASSILGHQNTEAFF
TRBD1 | . | TRBJ2-5 | TRBV6-1 | CASSAGTGMGQETQYF
. | . | TRBJ1-5 | TRBV2 | CASSEGAGRGQPQHF
TRBD1 | . | TRBJ1-5 | TRBV6-1 | CASSRDRGGNQPQHF
. | . | TRBJ2-7 | TRBV30 | CAATGYRAPYEQYF
. | once | TRBJ2-7 | TRBV6-6 | CASSSSPFYEQYF
. | . | TRBJ1-1 | TRBV5-1 | CASIPERGRSTEAFF
TRBD1 | . | TRBJ1-1 | TRBV29-1 | CSVEPGTGQGTEAFF
TRBD1 | . | TRBJ2-2 | TRBV29-1 | CSVGQLGTGELFF
TRBD2 | once | TRBJ2-3 | TRBV5-1 | CASSFTSGGDFTDTQYF
TRBD1 | once | TRBJ1-2 | TRBV6-1 | CASSVTGAANYGYTF
. | . | TRBJ1-1 | TRBV28 | CASSFAPRGTEAFF
. | once | TRBJ1-4 | TRBV18 | CASSPGEGTNEKLFF
. | few | TRBJ1-4 | TRBV5-6 | CASSLAGRSIINEKLFF
TRBD1 | once | TRBJ2-1 | TRBV7-2 | CASSLDRGYNEQFF
TRBD1 | . | TRBJ2-2 | TRBV9 | CASSVGGTGGSGELFF
. | . | TRBJ1-2 | TRBV19 | CASTPTGSYGYTF
. | . | TRBJ2-3 | TRBV18 | CASSPPVSLADTQYF
TRBD1 | . | TRBJ1-6 | TRBV6-5 | CASRGGQGYNSPLHF